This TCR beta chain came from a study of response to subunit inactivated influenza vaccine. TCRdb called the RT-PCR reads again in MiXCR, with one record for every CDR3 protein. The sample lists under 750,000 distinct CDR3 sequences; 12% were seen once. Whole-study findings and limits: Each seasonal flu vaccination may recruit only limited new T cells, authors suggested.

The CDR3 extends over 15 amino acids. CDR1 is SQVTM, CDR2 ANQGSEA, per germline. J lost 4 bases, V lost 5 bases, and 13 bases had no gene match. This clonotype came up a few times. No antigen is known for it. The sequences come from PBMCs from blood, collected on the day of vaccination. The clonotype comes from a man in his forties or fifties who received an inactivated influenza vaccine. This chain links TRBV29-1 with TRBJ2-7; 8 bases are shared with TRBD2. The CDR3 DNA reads TGCAGCGTTCCCGCTTTGGCGGGAGGTAGATACGAGCAGTACTTC. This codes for CSVPALAGGRYEQYF.